This passage covers 23 T cell receptor beta chains from one sample sequenced in a study of blood T cell repertoires in COVID-19. Libraries were prepared by immunoSEQ multiplex PCR; TCRdb keeps only in-frame clonotypes and omits some of them. The data contain about 320,000 clones, approximately 85% of them seen just once; the ten biggest clones take up around 7.8%. Sequencing used peripheral blood. These receptors were taken from a human donor in a cohort sampled during active COVID-19.

This clone was seen once. The chain recombines TRBV2 with TRBJ1-2; no reliable D call. CDR3 length equals 13 residues. Germline CDR1 is SNHLY and CDR2 is FYNNEI. V was cut by 2 bases and J by 6 bases, with 10 bases left in between. The CDR3 protein is CASSEYTVDGYTF. CDR3 in DNA: TGTGCCAGCAGTGAATATACGGTCGATGGCTACACCTTC.

A single count supports this clone. This chain links TRBV19 with TRBJ2-3; 13 bases agree with TRBD2. Germline V gene data show CDR1 as LNHDA and CDR2 as SQIVND (reference sequence). Losses at the gene ends were 5 bases for V and 1 base for J; bases not matched to a gene: 3. The CDR3 consists of 16 residues. The CDR3 loop reads CASSPGLAGGTDTQYF. The CDR3 DNA sequence: TGTGCCAGTAGTCCCGGACTAGCGGGGGGCACAGATACGCAGTATTTT.

The chain links TRBV25-1 to TRBJ1-1, with D possibly being TRBD1 (6 bases). Between the trimmed V and J ends, which lost 2 bases and 3 bases, there was a span of 10 bases. The CDR3 totals 14 residues. Germline V CDR1 and CDR2: MGHDK, SYGVNS. Here the CDR3 reads CASSEQGLYTEAFF. Written as DNA, the CDR3 is TGTGCCAGCAGTGAACAGGGGCTGTACACTGAAGCTTTCTTT.

The chain recombines TRBV3-1 (or the pseudogene TRBV3-2) with TRBJ2-3; D is perhaps TRBD1 (6 bases). This CDR3 has 15 residues. Germline loops: CDR1 LGHDT, CDR2 YNNKEL (reference sequence). V was pared by 8 bases and J by 3 bases, with 18 bases between. The CDR3 spells CASGLGDRPTDTQYF. CDR3 DNA sequence: TGTGCCAGCGGTTTAGGAGACAGGCCTACAGATACGCAGTATTTT.

This clone was seen ten or more times. V gene TRBV6-1 combines with J gene TRBJ2-3; 8 positions agree with TRBD1. CDR3 length: 14 residues. The germline gives CDR1 MNHNS, CDR2 SASEGT. Trimming at V came to 3 bases and at J to 4 bases, leaving 3 bases not matched to a gene. The CDR3 DNA reads TGTGCCAGCAGTGAGGGACAGGCCTCAGATACGCAGTATTTT. It codes for CASSEGQASDTQYF.

This clone showed up just once. The rearrangement links TRBV7-3 to TRBJ2-1; D remains ambiguous. The germline V gene encodes CDR1 SGHTA and CDR2 FQGTGA. Trimming pared 6 bases from V and 10 bases from J, leaving 13 bases between. The CDR3 runs to 12 residues. The CDR3 loop reads CASRRNSEEQFF. The CDR3 coding sequence is TGTGCCAGCAGGCGGAACTCCGAGGAGCAGTTCTTC.

The V call is TRBV11-2, the J call TRBJ2-1, with TRBD2 identical over 11 bases. The CDR3 consists of 18 residues. Per germline, CDR1 SGHAT and CDR2 FQNNGV. Unmatched junction bases numbered 11, after V lost 6 bases and J lost 1 base. The CDR3 nucleotides are TGTGCCAGCAGTTACACCGGGACTAGCGGTAAATCCTACAATGAGCAGTTCTTC. Translating gives CASSYTGTSGKSYNEQFF.

V usage is TRBV25-1 and J usage is TRBJ2-3, with 9 bases fitting TRBD2. CDR1 is MGHDK, CDR2 SYGVNS, per germline. The CDR3 sequence is 16 residues long. The V and J ends lost 6 bases and 4 bases, in that order; junction bases with no gene match: 11. The CDR3 region has the DNA TGTGCCAGCAGCCCCCCGGCGCGGGGGGGCTCAGATACGCAGTATTTT. Translating it yields CASSPPARGGSDTQYF.

J is TRBJ1-2 and V is TRBV5-1, with a weak D call TRBD1 (5 bases). Germline CDR1 is SGHRS and CDR2 is YFSETQ. The CDR3 has 16 residues. The V end lost 6 bases, the J end lost 8 bases, and 26 bases lay between the germline ends. CDR3 sequence reads: CASTLRGREGVDGYTF. CDR3 in DNA: TGCGCCAGCACCCTGCGGGGCAGGGAGGGCGTAGACGGCTACACCTTC. Full variable domain (rest looked up from reference TRBV5-1 and TRBJ1-2): KAGVTQTPRYLIKTRGQQVTLSCSPISGHRSVSWYQQTPGQGLQFLFEYFSETQRNKGNFPGRFSGRQFSNSRSEMNVSTLELGDSALYLCASTLRGREGVDGYTFGSGTRLTVV.

The chain employs TRBV10-3 and TRBJ2-1; possible D gene TRBD2, 5 bases. Germline CDR1 reads ENHRY; CDR2 reads SYGVKD. The CDR3 consists of 15 residues. V was shortened by 8 bases and J by 0 bases, with 14 bases between the two germline ends. CDR3 sequence (DNA): TGTGCCATCGCTCTTCGGGGAAGCTCCTACAATGAGCAGTTCTTC. Its translation is CAIALRGSSYNEQFF.

This chain joins TRBV7-9 and TRBJ2-2, with 8 bases fitting TRBD1. V lost 5 bases to trimming and J lost 1 base; unmatched junction nucleotides: 9. The CDR3 extends over 17 amino acids. In germline, CDR1 is SEHNR, CDR2 FQNEAQ (reference sequence). CDR3: CASSPAVGTGNTGELFF. The CDR3 nucleotides read TGTGCCAGCAGCCCAGCCGTCGGGACAGGGAACACCGGGGAGCTGTTTTTT.

The chain has TRBV5-1 and TRBJ1-1, with D possibly being TRBD1 (5 bases). The CDR3 length is 13 residues. In germline, CDR1 is SGHRS, CDR2 YFSETQ. V was shortened by 0 bases and J by 8 bases, with 11 bases between the two germline ends. The CDR3 bases are TGCGCCAGCAGCTTGGAATCCAGGGCCGAAGCTTTCTTT. Translating it yields CASSLESRAEAFF.

This sequence joins TRBV24-1 and TRBJ2-7, with 9 bases fitting TRBD1. CDR3 size: 13 residues. Trimming cost V 11 bases and J 0 bases; bases outside gene matches: 4. Germline CDR1 and CDR2: KGHDR and SFDVKD. CDR3 amino acids: CAIQGANSYEQYF. CDR3 DNA sequence: TGTGCCATACAGGGGGCTAACTCCTACGAGCAGTACTTC.

The V and J genes are TRBV27 and TRBJ1-5; D remains ambiguous. Deletions cut 5 bases from V and 4 bases from J, with 12 bases between. In germline, CDR1 is MNHEY, CDR2 SMNVEV (reference sequence). The CDR3 consists of 14 residues. CDR3 nucleotide sequence: TGTGCCAGCAGTCCTAGACGGTTAAATCAGCCCCAGCATTTT. Translation: CASSPRRLNQPQHF.

This clone was seen only a few times. The rearrangement joins TRBV3-1 (or the pseudogene TRBV3-2) to TRBJ1-2, with a weak D call TRBD1 (5 bases). CDR1 and CDR2 from the germline V gene are LGHDT and YNNKEL (reference sequence). CDR3 length: 14 amino acids. Trimming left V 3 bases short and J 3 bases short, with 11 bases between. This chain's CDR3 is CASSQQGSYYGYTF. The CDR3 DNA sequence: TGTGCCAGCAGCCAGCAGGGTTCATACTATGGCTACACCTTC.

This chain uses TRBV24-1 with TRBJ2-3, with TRBD1 as a possible D gene (6 bases). The germline V and J ends were trimmed by 3 bases and 3 bases, with 15 bases remaining between them. This CDR3 contains 16 residues. Germline assignment: CDR1 KGHDR and CDR2 SFDVKD. CDR3 nucleotide sequence: TGTGCCACCAGTGATAGGCAACAACAGGGAACAGATACGCAGTATTTT. As protein: CATSDRQQQGTDTQYF.

This sequence joins TRBV9 and TRBJ2-2, with D possibly being TRBD1 (6 bases). Germline lookup yields CDR1 SGDLS and CDR2 YYNGEE. The CDR3 is 14 amino acids. Trimming stripped 4 bases from V and 6 bases from J, with 13 bases between. DNA of the CDR3: TGTGCCAGCAGCCCGCCTAACAGGGCCGGGGAGCTGTTTTTT. This encodes CASSPPNRAGELFF.

This chain connects TRBV24-1 to TRBJ1-2; 7 bases map to TRBD1. Unmatched junction bases numbered 11, after V lost 3 bases and J lost 8 bases. The CDR3 spans 15 residues. Germline assignment: CDR1 KGHDR and CDR2 SFDVKD. The CDR3 sequence: CATSDPKTGSKGYTF. DNA for the CDR3: TGTGCCACCAGTGATCCCAAGACAGGGAGTAAGGGCTACACCTTC.

This chain joins TRBV7-2 and TRBJ1-1; D is perhaps TRBD1 (5 bases). CDR1 is SGHTA, CDR2 FQGNSA, per germline. The CDR3 runs 13 residues. Trimming took 3 bases from V and 1 from J, leaving 6 bases between them. The CDR3 loop reads CASSFQGNTEAFF. The DNA for the CDR3 is TGTGCCAGCAGCTTCCAGGGGAACACTGAAGCTTTCTTT.

A few counts support this clone. The chain links TRBV5-1 to TRBJ1-2, with D unclear. The CDR3 sequence is 13 residues long. V was trimmed by 4 bases and J by 4 bases, leaving 11 bases between them. Germline CDR1 is SGHRS and CDR2 is YFSETQ. CDR3 in DNA: TGCGCCAGCAGCGACGACGGGTCCTATGGCTACACCTTC. This gives the protein CASSDDGSYGYTF.

V is TRBV2 and J is TRBJ1-2; the match to TRBD1 covers 8 bases. After removal of 3 bases from V and 8 bases from J, the junction contained 5 bases not matched to a gene. Germline V gives CDR1 SNHLY, CDR2 FYNNEI. This CDR3 has 13 residues. Here the CDR3 DNA reads TGTGCCAGCAGTGAGACAGGGGTTGGGGGCTACACCTTC. Protein product: CASSETGVGGYTF. Looking up the rest from reference TRBV2 and TRBJ1-2 gives the full variable domain: EPEVTQTPSHQVTQMGQEVILRCVPISNHLYFYWYRQILGQKVEFLVSFYNNEISEKSEIFDDQFSVERPDGSNFTLKIRSTKLEDSAMYFCASSETGVGGYTFGSGTRLTVV.

This clone was observed once. The gene calls are TRBV11-2 and TRBJ1-2, with D possibly being TRBD1 (6 bases). Germline assignment: CDR1 SGHAT and CDR2 FQNNGV. This CDR3 contains 15 residues. The V gene lost 4 bases and the J gene lost 2 bases, with 14 bases spanning the gap. This CDR3 is CASSSLGQLNYGYTF. The CDR3 nucleotides are TGTGCCAGCAGCTCTCTCGGACAGCTGAACTATGGCTACACCTTC.

V gene TRBV5-6 combines with J gene TRBJ1-5; D possibly corresponds to TRBD1 (6 bases). Per germline, CDR1 SGHDT and CDR2 YYEEEE. Trimming took off 1 base at V and 5 bases at J, with 13 bases between the two ends. The CDR3 covers 15 residues. The CDR3 nucleotides read TGTGCCAGCAGCTTGTTGAAACAGGGAGATCAGCCCCAGCATTTT. Residues: CASSLLKQGDQPQHF.